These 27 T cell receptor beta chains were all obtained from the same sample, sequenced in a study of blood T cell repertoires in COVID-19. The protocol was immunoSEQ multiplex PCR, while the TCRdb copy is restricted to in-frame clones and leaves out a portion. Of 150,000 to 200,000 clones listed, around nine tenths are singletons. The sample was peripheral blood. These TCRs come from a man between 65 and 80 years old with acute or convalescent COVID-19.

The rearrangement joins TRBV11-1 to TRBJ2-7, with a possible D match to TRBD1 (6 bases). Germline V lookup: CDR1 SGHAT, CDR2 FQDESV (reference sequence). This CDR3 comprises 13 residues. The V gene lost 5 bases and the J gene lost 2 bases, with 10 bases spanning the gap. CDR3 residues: CASSPDRPYEQYF. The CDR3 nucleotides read TGTGCCAGCAGCCCTGACAGGCCCTACGAGCAGTACTTC.

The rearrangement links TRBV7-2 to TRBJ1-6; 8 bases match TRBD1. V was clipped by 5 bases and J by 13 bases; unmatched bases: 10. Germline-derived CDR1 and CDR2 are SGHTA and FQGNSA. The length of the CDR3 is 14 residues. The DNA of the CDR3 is TGTGCCAGCAGCCCGACAGGGGCGTATAATCCCCTCCACTTT. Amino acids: CASSPTGAYNPLHF.

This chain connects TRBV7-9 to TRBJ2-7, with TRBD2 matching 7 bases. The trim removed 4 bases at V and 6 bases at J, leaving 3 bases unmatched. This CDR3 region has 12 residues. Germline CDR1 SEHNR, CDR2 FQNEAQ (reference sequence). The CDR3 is CASSYSGAEQYF. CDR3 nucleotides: TGTGCCAGCAGCTACAGCGGGGCCGAGCAGTACTTC. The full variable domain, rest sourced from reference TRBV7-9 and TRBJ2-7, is DTGVSQNPRHKITKRGQNVTFRCDPISEHNRLYWYRQTLGQGPEFLTYFQNEAQLEKSRLLSDRFSAERPKGSFSTLEIQRTEQGDSAMYLCASSYSGAEQYFGPGTRLTVT.

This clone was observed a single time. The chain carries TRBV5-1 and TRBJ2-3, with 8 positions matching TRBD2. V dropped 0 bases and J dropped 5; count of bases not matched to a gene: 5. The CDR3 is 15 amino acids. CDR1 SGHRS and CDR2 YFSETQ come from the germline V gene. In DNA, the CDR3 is TGCGCCAGCAGCTTGGGACTAGCGATTGGAGATACGCAGTATTTT. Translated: CASSLGLAIGDTQYF.

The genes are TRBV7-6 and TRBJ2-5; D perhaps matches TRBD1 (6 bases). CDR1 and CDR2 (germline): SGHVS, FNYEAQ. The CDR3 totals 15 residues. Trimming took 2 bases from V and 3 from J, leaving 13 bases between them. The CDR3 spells CASSLTPDREETQYF. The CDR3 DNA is TGTGCCAGCAGCTTAACTCCGGACAGAGAAGAGACCCAGTACTTC.

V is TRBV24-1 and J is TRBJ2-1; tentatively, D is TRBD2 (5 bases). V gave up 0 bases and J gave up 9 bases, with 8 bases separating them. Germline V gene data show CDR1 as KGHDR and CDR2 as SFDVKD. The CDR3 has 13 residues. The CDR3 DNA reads TGTGCCACCAGTGATTTGGGGAGAAGTGAGCAGTTCTTC. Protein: CATSDLGRSEQFF.

CDR3: CSASTGVNTEAFF. DNA for the CDR3: TGCAGCGCCTCTACAGGGGTGAACACTGAAGCTTTCTTT. The gene calls are TRBV29-1 and TRBJ1-1; 7 nucleotides match TRBD1. The CDR3 contains 13 residues. V lost 7 bases and J lost 0; bases outside the gene matches: 5. Germline loops: CDR1 SQVTM, CDR2 ANQGSEA.

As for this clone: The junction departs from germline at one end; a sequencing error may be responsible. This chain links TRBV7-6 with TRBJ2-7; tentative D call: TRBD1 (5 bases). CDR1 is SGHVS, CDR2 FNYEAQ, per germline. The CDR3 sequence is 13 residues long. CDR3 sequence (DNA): TGTGCCAGCAGCTTAAGGGGCAGGGCACTTTGCGGCTTC. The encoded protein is CASSLRGRALCGF.

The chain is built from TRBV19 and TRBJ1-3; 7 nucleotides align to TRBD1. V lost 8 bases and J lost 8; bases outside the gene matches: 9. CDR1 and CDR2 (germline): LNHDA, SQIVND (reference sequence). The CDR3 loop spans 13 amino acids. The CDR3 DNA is TGTGCCAGTGGATCATACAGGGGCGACACCATATATTTT. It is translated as CASGSYRGDTIYF.

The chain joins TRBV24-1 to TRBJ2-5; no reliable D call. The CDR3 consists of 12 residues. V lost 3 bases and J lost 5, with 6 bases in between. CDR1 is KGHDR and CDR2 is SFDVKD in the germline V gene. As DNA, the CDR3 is TGTGCCACCAGTGATGAGAGGGAGACCCAGTACTTC. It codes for CATSDERETQYF.

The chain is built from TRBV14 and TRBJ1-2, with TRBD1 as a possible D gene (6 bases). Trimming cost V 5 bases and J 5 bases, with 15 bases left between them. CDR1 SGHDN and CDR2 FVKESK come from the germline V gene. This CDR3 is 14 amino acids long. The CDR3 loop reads CASSVGQPVYGYTF. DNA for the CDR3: TGTGCCAGCAGCGTAGGACAGCCAGTTTATGGCTACACCTTC. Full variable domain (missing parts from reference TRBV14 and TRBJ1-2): EAGVTQFPSHSVIEKGQTVTLRCDPISGHDNLYWYRRVMGKEIKFLLHFVKESKQDESGMPNNRFLAERTGGTYSTLKVQPAELEDSGVYFCASSVGQPVYGYTFGSGTRLTVV.

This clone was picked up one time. CDR3 sequence: CASSFGLAIHEQYF. DNA of the CDR3: TGTGCCAGCAGCTTTGGACTAGCCATCCACGAGCAGTACTTC. J is TRBJ2-7 and V is TRBV5-4; 8 bases are shared with TRBD2. Germline loops: CDR1 SGHNT, CDR2 YYREEE (reference sequence). The CDR3 loop spans 14 amino acids. V lost 2 bases and J lost 5; bases outside the gene matches: 6. The whole variable domain, remainder taken from reference TRBV5-4 and TRBJ2-7, is ETGVTQSPTHLIKTRGQQVTLRCSSQSGHNTVSWYQQALGQGPQFIFQYYREEENGRGNFPPRFSGLQFPNYSSELNVNALELDDSALYLCASSFGLAIHEQYFGPGTRLTVT.

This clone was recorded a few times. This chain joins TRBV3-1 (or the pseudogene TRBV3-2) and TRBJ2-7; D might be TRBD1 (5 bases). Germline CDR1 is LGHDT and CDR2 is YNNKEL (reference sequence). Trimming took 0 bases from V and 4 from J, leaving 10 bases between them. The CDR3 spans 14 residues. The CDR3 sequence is CASSQEAGSYEQYF. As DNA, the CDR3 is TGTGCCAGCAGCCAAGAAGCAGGGTCGTACGAGCAGTACTTC.

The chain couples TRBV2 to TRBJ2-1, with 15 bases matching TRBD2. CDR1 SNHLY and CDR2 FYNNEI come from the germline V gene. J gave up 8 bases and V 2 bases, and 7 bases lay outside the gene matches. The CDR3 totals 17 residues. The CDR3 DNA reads TGTGCCAGCAGTGAAAGAGGACTAGCGGGAGGGTGGGATGAGCAGTTCTTC. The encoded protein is CASSERGLAGGWDEQFF. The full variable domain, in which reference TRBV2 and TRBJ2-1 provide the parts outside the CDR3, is EPEVTQTPSHQVTQMGQEVILRCVPISNHLYFYWYRQILGQKVEFLVSFYNNEISEKSEIFDDQFSVERPDGSNFTLKIRSTKLEDSAMYFCASSERGLAGGWDEQFFGPGTRLTVL.

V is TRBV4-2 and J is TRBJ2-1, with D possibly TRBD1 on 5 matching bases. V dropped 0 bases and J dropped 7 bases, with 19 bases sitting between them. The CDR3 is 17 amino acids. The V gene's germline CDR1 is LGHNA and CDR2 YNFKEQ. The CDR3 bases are TGTGCCAGCAGCCAAGATATCAGGGCTCAGAACGGGAATGAGCAGTTCTTC. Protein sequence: CASSQDIRAQNGNEQFF.

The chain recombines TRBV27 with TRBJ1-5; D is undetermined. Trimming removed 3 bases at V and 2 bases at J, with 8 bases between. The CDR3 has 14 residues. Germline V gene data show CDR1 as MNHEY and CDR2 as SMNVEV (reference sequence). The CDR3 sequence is CASSLREGNQPQHF. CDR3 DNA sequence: TGTGCCAGCAGTTTGAGAGAAGGCAATCAGCCCCAGCATTTT.

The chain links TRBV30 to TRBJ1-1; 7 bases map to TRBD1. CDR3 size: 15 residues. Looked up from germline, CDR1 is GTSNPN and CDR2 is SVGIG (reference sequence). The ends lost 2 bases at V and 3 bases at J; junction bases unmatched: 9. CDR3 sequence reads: CAWSTQTGWDTEAFF. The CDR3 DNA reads TGTGCCTGGAGTACCCAGACAGGGTGGGACACTGAAGCTTTCTTT. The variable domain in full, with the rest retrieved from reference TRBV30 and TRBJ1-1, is SQTIHQWPATLVQPVGSPLSLECTVEGTSNPNLYWYRQAAGRGLQLLFYSVGIGQISSEVPQNLSASRPQDRQFILSSKKLLLSDSGFYLCAWSTQTGWDTEAFFGQGTRLTVV.

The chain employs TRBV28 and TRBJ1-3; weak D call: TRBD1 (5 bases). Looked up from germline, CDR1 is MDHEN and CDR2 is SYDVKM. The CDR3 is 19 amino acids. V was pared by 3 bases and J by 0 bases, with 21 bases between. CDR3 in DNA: TGTGCCAGCAGTTTCGGTGTCCTACGAAGGGGCTTCTCTGGAAACACCATATATTTT. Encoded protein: CASSFGVLRRGFSGNTIYF.

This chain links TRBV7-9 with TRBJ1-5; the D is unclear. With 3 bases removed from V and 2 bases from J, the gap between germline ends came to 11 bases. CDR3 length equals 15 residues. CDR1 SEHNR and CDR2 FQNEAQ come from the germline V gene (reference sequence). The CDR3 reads CASSLGSTGNQPQHF. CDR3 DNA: TGTGCCAGCAGCTTGGGCAGCACCGGCAATCAGCCCCAGCATTTT.

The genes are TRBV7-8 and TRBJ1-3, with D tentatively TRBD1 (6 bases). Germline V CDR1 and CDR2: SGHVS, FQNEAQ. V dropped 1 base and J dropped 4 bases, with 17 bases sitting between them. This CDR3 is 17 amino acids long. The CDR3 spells CASSLDFGRGKGNTIYF. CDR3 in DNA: TGTGCCAGCAGCTTAGACTTCGGCAGGGGCAAGGGAAACACCATATATTTT.

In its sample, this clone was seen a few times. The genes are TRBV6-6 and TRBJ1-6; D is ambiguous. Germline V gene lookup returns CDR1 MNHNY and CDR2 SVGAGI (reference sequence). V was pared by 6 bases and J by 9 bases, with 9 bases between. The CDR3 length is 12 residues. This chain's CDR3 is CASRPEGSPLHF. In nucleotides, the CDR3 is TGTGCCAGCAGACCGGAGGGTTCACCCCTCCACTTT.

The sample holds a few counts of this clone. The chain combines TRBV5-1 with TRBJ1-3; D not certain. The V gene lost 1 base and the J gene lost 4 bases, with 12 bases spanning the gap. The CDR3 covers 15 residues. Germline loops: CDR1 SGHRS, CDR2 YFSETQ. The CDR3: CASSLLGLVGNTIYF. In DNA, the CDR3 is TGCGCCAGCAGCTTGCTAGGCCTCGTCGGAAACACCATATATTTT.

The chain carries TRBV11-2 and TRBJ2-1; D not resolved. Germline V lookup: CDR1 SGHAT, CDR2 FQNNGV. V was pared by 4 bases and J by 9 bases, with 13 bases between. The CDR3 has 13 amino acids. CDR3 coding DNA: TGTGCCAGCAGCTCTGACACATGGGCTGAGCAGTTCTTC. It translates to CASSSDTWAEQFF.

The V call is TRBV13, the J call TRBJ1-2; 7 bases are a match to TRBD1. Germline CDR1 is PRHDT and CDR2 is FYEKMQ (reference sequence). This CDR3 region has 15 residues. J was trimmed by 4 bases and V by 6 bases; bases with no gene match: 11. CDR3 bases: TGTGCCAGCAGAGCCCCGGGACAGATCTTCTATGGCTACACCTTC. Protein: CASRAPGQIFYGYTF. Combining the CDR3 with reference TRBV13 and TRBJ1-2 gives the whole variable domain AAGVIQSPRHLIKEKRETATLKCYPIPRHDTVYWYQQGPGQDPQFLISFYEKMQSDKGSIPDRFSAQQFSDYHSELNMSSLELGDSALYFCASRAPGQIFYGYTFGSGTRLTVV.

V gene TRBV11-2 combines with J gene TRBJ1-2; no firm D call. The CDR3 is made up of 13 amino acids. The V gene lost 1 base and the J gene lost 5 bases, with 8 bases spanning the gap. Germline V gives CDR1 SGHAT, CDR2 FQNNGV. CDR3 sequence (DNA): TGTGCCAGCAGCTTAGGGCAGTTGTATGGCTACACCTTC. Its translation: CASSLGQLYGYTF.

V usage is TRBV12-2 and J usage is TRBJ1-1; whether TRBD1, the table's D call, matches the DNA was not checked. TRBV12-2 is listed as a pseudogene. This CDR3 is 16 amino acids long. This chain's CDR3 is CASRFDRQKYYTEAFF. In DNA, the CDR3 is TGTGCAAGTCGCTTCGACCGACAGAAGTACTACACTGAAGCTTTCTTT.

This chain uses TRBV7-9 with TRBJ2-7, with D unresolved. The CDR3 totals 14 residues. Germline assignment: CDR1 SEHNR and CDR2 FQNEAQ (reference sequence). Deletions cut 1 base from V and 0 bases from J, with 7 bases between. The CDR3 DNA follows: TGTGCCAGCAGCTTAGGGCGGAGCTCCTACGAGCAGTACTTC. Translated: CASSLGRSSYEQYF.